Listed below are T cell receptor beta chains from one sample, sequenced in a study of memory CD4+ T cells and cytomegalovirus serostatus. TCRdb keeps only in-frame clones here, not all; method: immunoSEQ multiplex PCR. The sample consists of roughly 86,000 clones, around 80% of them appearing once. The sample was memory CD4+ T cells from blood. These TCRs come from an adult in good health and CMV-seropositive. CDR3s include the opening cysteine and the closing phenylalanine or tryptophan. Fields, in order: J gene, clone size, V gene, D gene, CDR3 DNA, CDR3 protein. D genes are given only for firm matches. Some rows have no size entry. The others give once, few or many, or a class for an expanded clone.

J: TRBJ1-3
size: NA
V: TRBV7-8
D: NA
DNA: TGTGCCAGCAGCTTAACGCCGGGACGGAACTCTGGAAACACCATATATTTT
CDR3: CASSLTPGRNSGNTIYF

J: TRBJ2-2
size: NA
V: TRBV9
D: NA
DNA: TGTGCCAGCAGCGTAGATCACAGCACGAACACCGGGGAGCTGTTTTTT
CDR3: CASSVDHSTNTGELFF

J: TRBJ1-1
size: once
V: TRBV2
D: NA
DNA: TGTGCCAGCAGCGACTACAAACGGTCAGACATGAACACTGAAGCTTTCTTT
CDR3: CASSDYKRSDMNTEAFF

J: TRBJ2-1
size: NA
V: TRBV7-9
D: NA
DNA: TGTGCCAGCAGCCTTACTAGCACGGATTGGAATGAGCAGTTCTTC
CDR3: CASSLTSTDWNEQFF

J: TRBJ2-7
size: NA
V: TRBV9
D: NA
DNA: TGTGCCAGCAGCGTAGGCCCAGTCGGCGAGCAGTACTTC
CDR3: CASSVGPVGEQYF

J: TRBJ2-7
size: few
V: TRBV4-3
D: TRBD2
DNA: TGCGCCAGCAGCCAGACAATAGGTGGTAGCGGGACCCCCTACGAGCAGTACTTC
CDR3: CASSQTIGGSGTPYEQYF

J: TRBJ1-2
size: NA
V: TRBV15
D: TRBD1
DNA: TGTGCCACCAGCACAACCCGGGACAGGGGCGGCGGGAACTATGGCTACACCTTC
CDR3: CATSTTRDRGGGNYGYTF

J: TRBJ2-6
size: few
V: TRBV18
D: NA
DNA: TGTGCCAGCTCACTGCTACAAGTCAGGGGGGCCCTCTCTGGGGCCAACGTCCTGACTTTC
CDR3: CASSLLQVRGALSGANVLTF

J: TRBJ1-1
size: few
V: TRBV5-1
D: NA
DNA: TGCGCCAGCAGCTGGGGCGACAGGCTGAACACTGAAGCTTTCTTT
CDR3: CASSWGDRLNTEAFF

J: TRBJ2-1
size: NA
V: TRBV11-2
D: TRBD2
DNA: TGTGCCAGCAGCCCAATAGCGGGAGTCGGTGAGCAGTTCTTC
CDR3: CASSPIAGVGEQFF

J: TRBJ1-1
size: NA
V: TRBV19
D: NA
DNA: TGTGCCAGTAACTCAGAAGGTCCCCCCCGCTTT
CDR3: CASNSEGPPRF

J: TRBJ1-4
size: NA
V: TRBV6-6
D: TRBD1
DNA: TGTGCCAGCAATACACAGGGGGTGGCTGAAAAACTGTTTTTT
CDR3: CASNTQGVAEKLFF

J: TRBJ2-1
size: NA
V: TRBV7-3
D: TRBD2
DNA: TGTGCCAGCAGCATACGCACTAGCGGGGTACACAATGAGCAGTTCTTC
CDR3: CASSIRTSGVHNEQFF

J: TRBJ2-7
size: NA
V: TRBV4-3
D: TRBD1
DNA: TGCGCCAGCAGCCAGTATTTCGGACAGGACTACGAGCAGTACTTC
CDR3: CASSQYFGQDYEQYF

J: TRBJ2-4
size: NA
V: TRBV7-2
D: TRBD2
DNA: TGTGCCAGCAGTCGGACTAGCGGCGGAATAGCCAAAAACATTCAGTACTTC
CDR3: CASSRTSGGIAKNIQYF

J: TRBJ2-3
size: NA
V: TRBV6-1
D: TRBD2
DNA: TGTGCCAGCAGTGAATTTATAATGGGAGGGCCTAAGGCAGATACGCAGTATTTT
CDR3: CASSEFIMGGPKADTQYF

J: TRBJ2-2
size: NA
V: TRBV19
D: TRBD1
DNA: TGTGCCAGTATGTTGCGACAGGGGGCCGCCGGGGAGCTGTTTTTT
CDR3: CASMLRQGAAGELFF

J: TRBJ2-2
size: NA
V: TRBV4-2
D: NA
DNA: TGTGCCAGCACTCAGAACCCCACCGAGGGGGAGCTGTTTTTT
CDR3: CASTQNPTEGELFF

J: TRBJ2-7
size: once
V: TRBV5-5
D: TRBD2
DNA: TGTGCCAGCAGCCTTGGGGGAGGGAGCTCCTACGAGCAGTACTTC
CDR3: CASSLGGGSSYEQYF

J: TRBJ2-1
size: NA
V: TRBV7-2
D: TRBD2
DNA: TGTGCCAGCAGGGCCCGGGACTACCTTCTTGAGCAGTTCTTC
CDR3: CASRARDYLLEQFF

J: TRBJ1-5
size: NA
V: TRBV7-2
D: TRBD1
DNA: TGTGCCAGCAGCTCGACAGGGGGGGATCAGCCCCAGCATTTT
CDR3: CASSSTGGDQPQHF

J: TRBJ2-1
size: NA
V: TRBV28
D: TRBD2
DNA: TGTGCCAGCAGGAAACCCCGGTCTAGCGGGAGTTATATTAGCTCCTACAATGAGCAGTTCTTC
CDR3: CASRKPRSSGSYISSYNEQFF

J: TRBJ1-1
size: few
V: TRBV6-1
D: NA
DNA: TGTGCCAGCATCAGACAGGCACAGGGCACTGAAGCTTTCTTT
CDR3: CASIRQAQGTEAFF

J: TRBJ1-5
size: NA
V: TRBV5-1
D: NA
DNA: TGCGCCAGCAGCGAAGGACATGGCAATCAGCCCCAGCATTTT
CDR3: CASSEGHGNQPQHF

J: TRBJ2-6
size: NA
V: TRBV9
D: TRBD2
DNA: TGTGCCAGCAGCGTAGGACTAGCGGGAGCCTCTGGGGCCAACGTCCTGACTTTC
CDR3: CASSVGLAGASGANVLTF

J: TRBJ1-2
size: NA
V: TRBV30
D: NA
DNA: TGTGCCTGGAGTGACTTCCTCGGGGGATCTGGTGGCTACACCTTC
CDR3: CAWSDFLGGSGGYTF

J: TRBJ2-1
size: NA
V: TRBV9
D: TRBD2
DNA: TGTGCCAGCAGCGTAGAGATGAGGGCTAGCGGGAGCTCTGAGCAGTTCTTC
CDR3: CASSVEMRASGSSEQFF

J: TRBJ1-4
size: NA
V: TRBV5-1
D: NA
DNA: TGCGCCAGCAGACCTGCAACTAATGAAAAACTGTTTTTT
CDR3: CASRPATNEKLFF

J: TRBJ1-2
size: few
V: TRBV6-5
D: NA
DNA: TGTGCCAGCAGCTCGCATTCGGATGGCTATGGCTACACCTTC
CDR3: CASSSHSDGYGYTF

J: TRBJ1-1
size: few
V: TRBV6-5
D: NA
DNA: TGTGCCAGCAGTTACCAAACCGGCACTGAAGCTTTCTTT
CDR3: CASSYQTGTEAFF

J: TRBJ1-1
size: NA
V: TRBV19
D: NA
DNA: TGTGCCAGTAGTATAGACCTAGGGGGGCCGAACACTGAAGCTTTCTTT
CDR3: CASSIDLGGPNTEAFF

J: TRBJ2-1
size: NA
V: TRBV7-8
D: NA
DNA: TGTGCCAGCAGCACCTGGACCAGCAATGAGCAGTTCTTC
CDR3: CASSTWTSNEQFF

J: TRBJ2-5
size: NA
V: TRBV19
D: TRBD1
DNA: TGTGCCAGTAGTATAGGGGACAGGGCGTACCAAGAGACCCAGTACTTC
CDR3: CASSIGDRAYQETQYF

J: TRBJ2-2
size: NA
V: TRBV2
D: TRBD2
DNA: TGTGCCAGCAGTTTAGCGGGAGGGGACACCGGGGAGCTGTTTTTT
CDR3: CASSLAGGDTGELFF

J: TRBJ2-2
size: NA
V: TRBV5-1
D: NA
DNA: TGCGCCAGCAGCTTGGGGGGCCTGCTGAACACCGGGGAGCTGTTTTTT
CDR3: CASSLGGLLNTGELFF

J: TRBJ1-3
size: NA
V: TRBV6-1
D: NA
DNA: TGTGCCAGCACCGGGCCTAGGAAGTCTGGAAACACCATATATTTT
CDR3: CASTGPRKSGNTIYF

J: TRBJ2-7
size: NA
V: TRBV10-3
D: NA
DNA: TGTGCCATCAGTGAGTCGACGGGGGCCTCCTACGAGCAGTACTTC
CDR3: CAISESTGASYEQYF

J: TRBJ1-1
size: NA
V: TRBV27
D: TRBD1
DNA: TGTGCCAGCAGTTCAGCACGACAGGGGAACACTGAAGCTTTCTTT
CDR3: CASSSARQGNTEAFF

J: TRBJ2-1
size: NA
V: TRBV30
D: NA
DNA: TGTGCCTCAACCTCCCTAGCAGGCGAGCAGTTCTTC
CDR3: CASTSLAGEQFF

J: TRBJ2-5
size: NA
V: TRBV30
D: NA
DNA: TGTGCCTGGAGTAGGAACAGCCCAAGGGAGACCCAGTACTTC
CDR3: CAWSRNSPRETQYF

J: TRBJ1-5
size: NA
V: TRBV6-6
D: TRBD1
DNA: TGTGCCAGCAGTTACCCGGGACAGGGGGACAATCAGCCCCAGCATTTT
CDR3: CASSYPGQGDNQPQHF

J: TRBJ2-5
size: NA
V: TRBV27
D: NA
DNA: TGTGCCAGCCGGGAGAGGGCCCTAGGGGAGACCCAGTACTTC
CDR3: CASRERALGETQYF

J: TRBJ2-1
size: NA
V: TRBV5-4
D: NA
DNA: TGTGCCAGCAGCCCGCCGGGGTACAATGAGCAGTTCTTC
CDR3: CASSPPGYNEQFF

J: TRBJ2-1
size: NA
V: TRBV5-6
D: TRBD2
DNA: TGTGCCAGCAGCTGGGGTTTGGAACTAGCGGGAGAGGGGTTCTTC
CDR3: CASSWGLELAGEGFF

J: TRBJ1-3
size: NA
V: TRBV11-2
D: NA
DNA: TGTGCCAGCAGCTTAGAAACTGGAAACACCATATATTTT
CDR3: CASSLETGNTIYF

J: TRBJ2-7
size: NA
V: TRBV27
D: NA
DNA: TGTGCCAGCAGTTTTTCTCGGGGAACCTACGAGCAGTACTTC
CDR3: CASSFSRGTYEQYF